The source of this TCR beta chain is a study of identical twins. Study conclusions and caveats: In zero-insertion analyses, partial confounding could arise from invariant MAIT and iNKT cells. Without tracking the same donors, conclusions rested on cross-sectional statistical analysis.

It was template switching that added a universal primer site, and there were unique molecular identifiers on the cDNA. Via MiXCR, TCRdb re-called the 5' RACE reads, giving one row per CDR3 protein. The table records fewer than 250,000 distinct CDR3 sequences, less than 10% of them present only once. As for this clonotype: Its target is not known.

The specimen sequenced was memory (CD45RO+) T cells sorted from blood. The clonotype was recovered from a young woman in good health.

CDR3 region: CASSQKADTNTGELFF. The CDR3 DNA is TGTGCCAGCAGCCAGAAAGCGGATACGAACACCGGGGAGCTGTTTTTT. This chain uses TRBV14 with TRBJ2-2, with D perhaps TRBD2 (5 bases). Germline values: CDR1 SGHDN, CDR2 FVKESK. V was pared by 3 bases and J by 0 bases, with 11 bases between. There are 16 residues in the CDR3. Filled out from reference TRBV14 and TRBJ2-2, the complete variable domain reads EAGVTQFPSHSVIEKGQTVTLRCDPISGHDNLYWYRRVMGKEIKFLLHFVKESKQDESGMPNNRFLAERTGGTYSTLKVQPAELEDSGVYFCASSQKADTNTGELFFGEGSRLTVL.